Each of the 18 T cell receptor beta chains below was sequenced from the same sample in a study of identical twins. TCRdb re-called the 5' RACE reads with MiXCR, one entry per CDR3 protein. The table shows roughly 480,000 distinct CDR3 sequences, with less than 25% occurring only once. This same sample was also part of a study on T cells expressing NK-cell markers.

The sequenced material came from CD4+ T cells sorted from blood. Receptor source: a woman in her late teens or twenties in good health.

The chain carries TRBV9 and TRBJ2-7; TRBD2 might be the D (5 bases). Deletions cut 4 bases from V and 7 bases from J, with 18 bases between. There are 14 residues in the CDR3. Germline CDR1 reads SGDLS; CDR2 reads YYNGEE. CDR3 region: CASSPFGRANEQYF. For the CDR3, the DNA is TGTGCCAGCAGCCCCTTCGGGCGGGCGAATGAGCAGTACTTC.

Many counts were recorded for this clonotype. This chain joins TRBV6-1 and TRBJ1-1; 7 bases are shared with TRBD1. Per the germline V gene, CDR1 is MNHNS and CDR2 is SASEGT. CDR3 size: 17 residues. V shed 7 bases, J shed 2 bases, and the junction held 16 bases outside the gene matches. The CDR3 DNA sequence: TGTGCCAGCACCCCTTTAGGAGGGGGCGAAGGAAACACTGAAGCTTTCTTT. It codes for CASTPLGGGEGNTEAFF.

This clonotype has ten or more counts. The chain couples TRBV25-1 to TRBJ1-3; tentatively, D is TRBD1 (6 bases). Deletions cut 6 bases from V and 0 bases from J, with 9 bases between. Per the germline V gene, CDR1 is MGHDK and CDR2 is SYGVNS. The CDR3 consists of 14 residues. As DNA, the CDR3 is TGTGCCAGCAGCCAGACAGGCTCTGGAAACACCATATATTTT. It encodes CASSQTGSGNTIYF.

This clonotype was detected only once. The CDR3 reads CASQLAGASDEQYF. The CDR3 DNA sequence: TGCGCCAGCCAGCTAGCGGGAGCTTCAGACGAGCAGTACTTC. The chain recombines TRBV5-1 with TRBJ2-7; 10 bases match TRBD2. V lost 7 bases, J lost 5 bases, and 9 bases stayed unmatched. The length of the CDR3 is 14 residues. CDR1 and CDR2 (germline): SGHRS, YFSETQ.

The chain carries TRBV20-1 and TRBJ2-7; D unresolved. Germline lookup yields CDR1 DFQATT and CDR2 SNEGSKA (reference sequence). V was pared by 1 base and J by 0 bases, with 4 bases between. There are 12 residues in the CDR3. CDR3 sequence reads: CSARVGSYEQYF. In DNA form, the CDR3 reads TGCAGTGCTAGAGTTGGCTCCTACGAGCAGTACTTC.

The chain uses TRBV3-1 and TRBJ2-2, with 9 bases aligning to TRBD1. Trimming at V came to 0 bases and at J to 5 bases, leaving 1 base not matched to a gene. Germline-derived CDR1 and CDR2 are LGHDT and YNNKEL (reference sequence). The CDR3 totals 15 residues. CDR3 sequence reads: CASSQEGTGTGELFF. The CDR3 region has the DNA TGTGCCAGCAGCCAAGAAGGGACAGGGACCGGGGAGCTGTTTTTT.

CDR3 DNA: TGTGCCAGCAGTTACAGGCCTAACTATGGCTACACCTTC. It is translated as CASSYRPNYGYTF. The genes are TRBV12-3 or TRBV12-4 and TRBJ1-2; D perhaps matches TRBD1 (5 bases). The germline V and J ends were trimmed by 4 bases and 0 bases, with 6 bases remaining between them. There are 13 residues in the CDR3.

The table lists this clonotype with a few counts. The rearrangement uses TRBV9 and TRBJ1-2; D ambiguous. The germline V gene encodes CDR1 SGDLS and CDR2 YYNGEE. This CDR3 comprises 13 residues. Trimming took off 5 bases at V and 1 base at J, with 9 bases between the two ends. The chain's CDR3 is CASRGPDNYGYTF. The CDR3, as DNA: TGTGCCAGCAGGGGTCCCGATAACTATGGCTACACCTTC. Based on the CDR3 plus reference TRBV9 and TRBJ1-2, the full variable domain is DSGVTQTPKHLITATGQRVTLRCSPRSGDLSVYWYQQSLDQGLQFLIQYYNGEERAKGNILERFSAQQFPDLHSELNLSSLELGDSALYFCASRGPDNYGYTFGSGTRLTVV.

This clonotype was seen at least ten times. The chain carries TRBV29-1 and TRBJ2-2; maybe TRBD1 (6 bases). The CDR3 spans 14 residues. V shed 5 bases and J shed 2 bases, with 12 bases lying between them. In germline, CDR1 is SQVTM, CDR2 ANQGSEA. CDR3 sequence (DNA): TGCAGCGTTTATGGGACAACCAACACCGGGGAGCTGTTTTTT. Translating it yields CSVYGTTNTGELFF.

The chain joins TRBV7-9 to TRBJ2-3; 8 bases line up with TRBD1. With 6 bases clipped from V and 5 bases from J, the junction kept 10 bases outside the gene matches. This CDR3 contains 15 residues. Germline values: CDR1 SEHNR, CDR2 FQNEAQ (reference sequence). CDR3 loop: CASSPRGQGLDTQYF. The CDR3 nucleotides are TGTGCCAGCAGTCCTCGTGGACAGGGATTAGATACGCAGTATTTT.

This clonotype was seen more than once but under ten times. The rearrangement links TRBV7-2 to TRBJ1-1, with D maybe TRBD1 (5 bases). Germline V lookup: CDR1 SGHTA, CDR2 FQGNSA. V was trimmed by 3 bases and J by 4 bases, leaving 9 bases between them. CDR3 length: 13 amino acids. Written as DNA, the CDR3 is TGTGCCAGCAGCTTCGACAGTACCACTGAAGCTTTCTTT. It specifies CASSFDSTTEAFF.

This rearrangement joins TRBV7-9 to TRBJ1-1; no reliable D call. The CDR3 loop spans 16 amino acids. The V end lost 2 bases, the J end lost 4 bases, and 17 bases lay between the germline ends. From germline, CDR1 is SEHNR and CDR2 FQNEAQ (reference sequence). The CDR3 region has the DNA TGTGCCAGCAGCTTAAGTTCCTGGGGAAGCAGCACTGAAGCTTTCTTT. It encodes CASSLSSWGSSTEAFF.

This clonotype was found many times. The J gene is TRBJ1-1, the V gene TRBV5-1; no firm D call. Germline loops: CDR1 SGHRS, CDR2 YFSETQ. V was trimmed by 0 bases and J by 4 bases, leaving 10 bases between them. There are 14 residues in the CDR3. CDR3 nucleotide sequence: TGCGCCAGCAGCTTGGACCCGGAGAGCACTGAAGCTTTCTTT. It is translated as CASSLDPESTEAFF.

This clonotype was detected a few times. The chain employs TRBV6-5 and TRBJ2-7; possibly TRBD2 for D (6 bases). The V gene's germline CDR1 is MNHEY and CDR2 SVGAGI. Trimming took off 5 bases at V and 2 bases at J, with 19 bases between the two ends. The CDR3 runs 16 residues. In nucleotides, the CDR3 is TGTGCCAGCAGTAGAGGGGTCGGGACTCTAACCTACGAGCAGTACTTC. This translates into CASSRGVGTLTYEQYF.

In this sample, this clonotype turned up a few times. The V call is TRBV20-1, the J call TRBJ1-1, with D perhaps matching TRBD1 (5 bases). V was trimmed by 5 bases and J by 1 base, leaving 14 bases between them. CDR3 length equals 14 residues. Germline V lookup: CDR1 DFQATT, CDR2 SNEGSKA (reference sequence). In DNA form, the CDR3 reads TGCAGTGCTGACACCCGGGGACCGAACACTGAAGCTTTCTTT. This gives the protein CSADTRGPNTEAFF.

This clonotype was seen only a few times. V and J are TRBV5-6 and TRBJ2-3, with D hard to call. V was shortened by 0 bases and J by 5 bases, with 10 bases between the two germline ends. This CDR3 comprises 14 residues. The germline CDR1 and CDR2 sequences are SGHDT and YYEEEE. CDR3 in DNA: TGTGCCAGCAGCTTGGCCGGCCGGCAAGATACGCAGTATTTT. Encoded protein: CASSLAGRQDTQYF.

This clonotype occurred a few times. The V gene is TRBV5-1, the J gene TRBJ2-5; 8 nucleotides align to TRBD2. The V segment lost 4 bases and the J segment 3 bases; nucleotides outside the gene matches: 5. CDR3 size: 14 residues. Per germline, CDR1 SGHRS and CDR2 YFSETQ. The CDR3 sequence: CASSATSGKETQYF. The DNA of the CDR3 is TGCGCCAGCAGCGCCACTAGCGGAAAAGAGACCCAGTACTTC.

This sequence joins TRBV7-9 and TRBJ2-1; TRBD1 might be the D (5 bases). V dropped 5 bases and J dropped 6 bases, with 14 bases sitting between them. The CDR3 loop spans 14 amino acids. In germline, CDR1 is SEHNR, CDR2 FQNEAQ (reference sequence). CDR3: CASSQGFPPNEQFF. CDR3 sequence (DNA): TGTGCCAGCAGCCAGGGATTTCCCCCCAATGAGCAGTTCTTC.